The rows below give T cell receptor beta chains drawn from one sample of a study of blood T cell repertoires in COVID-19. Produced via immunoSEQ multiplex PCR; TCRdb's table is partial and in-frame only. The sample includes under 200,000 clones, more than 70% of them seen just once. Sequences were obtained from peripheral blood. These receptors all stem from a man aged 35 to 55 with active or convalescent COVID-19. CDR3s include the opening cysteine and the closing phenylalanine or tryptophan. D genes are given only for firm matches. The listing skips clone size in some rows; elsewhere it reads once, few, many or a size class.

v_gene: TRBV30
abundance: NA
d_gene: NA
j_gene: TRBJ1-3
len: 16
CDR3nt: TGTGCCTGGAGGCGAGGCAGGGCAATGTTCGGAAACACCATATATTTT
CDR3aa: CAWRRGRAMFGNTIYF

v_gene: TRBV27
abundance: NA
d_gene: NA
j_gene: TRBJ2-7
len: 14
CDR3nt: TGTGCCAGCAGTTTCTCCCGGGGATCCTACGAGCAGTACTTC
CDR3aa: CASSFSRGSYEQYF

v_gene: TRBV19
abundance: NA
d_gene: NA
j_gene: TRBJ1-6
len: 13
CDR3nt: TGTGCCAGTAGTAGGGCGGGTAATTCACCCCTCCACTTT
CDR3aa: CASSRAGNSPLHF

v_gene: TRBV27
abundance: once
d_gene: NA
j_gene: TRBJ1-5
len: 14
CDR3nt: TGTGCCAGCAGCCCCGGACAGTACAATCAGCCCCAGCATTTT
CDR3aa: CASSPGQYNQPQHF

v_gene: TRBV6-5
abundance: NA
d_gene: NA
j_gene: TRBJ2-2
len: 14
CDR3nt: TGTGCCAGCAGTCCTCGCACTACGTCCGGGGAGCTGTTTTTT
CDR3aa: CASSPRTTSGELFF

v_gene: TRBV3-1/TRBV3-2
abundance: NA
d_gene: NA
j_gene: TRBJ1-1
len: 14
CDR3nt: TGTGCCAGCAGCCAAACAGGGATGAACACTGAAGCTTTCTTT
CDR3aa: CASSQTGMNTEAFF

v_gene: TRBV4-1
abundance: few
d_gene: NA
j_gene: TRBJ1-4
len: 16
CDR3nt: TGCGCCAGCAGCCAAGAACGGTGGTGGGAGGGTGAAAAACTGTTTTTT
CDR3aa: CASSQERWWEGEKLFF

v_gene: TRBV30
abundance: once
d_gene: NA
j_gene: TRBJ1-1
len: 13
CDR3nt: TGTGCCTGGAGTCGACAGGCCGGGACTGAAGCTTTCTTT
CDR3aa: CAWSRQAGTEAFF

v_gene: TRBV28
abundance: NA
d_gene: TRBD1
j_gene: TRBJ1-2
len: 20
CDR3nt: TGTGCCAGCAGTTTATACGCTTCGCGTACACCGGGACAGGGACTTCATGGCTACACCTTC
CDR3aa: CASSLYASRTPGQGLHGYTF

v_gene: TRBV6-5
abundance: NA
d_gene: TRBD2
j_gene: TRBJ2-7
len: 15
CDR3nt: TGTGCCAGCAGTAAGGGACTAGCGGGGGGGAGCGAGCAGTACTTC
CDR3aa: CASSKGLAGGSEQYF

v_gene: TRBV7-2
abundance: NA
d_gene: NA
j_gene: TRBJ1-1
len: 15
CDR3nt: TGTGCCAGCAGCTCCCGACAGAGGAGTAACACTGAAGCTTTCTTT
CDR3aa: CASSSRQRSNTEAFF

v_gene: TRBV4-2
abundance: NA
d_gene: NA
j_gene: TRBJ1-2
len: 15
CDR3nt: TGTGCCAGCAGCCAGGTTCAAAACAGCCACTATGGCTACACCTTC
CDR3aa: CASSQVQNSHYGYTF

v_gene: TRBV30
abundance: few
d_gene: NA
j_gene: TRBJ1-2
len: 17
CDR3nt: TGTGCCTGGAGTGTTATAGTACGGGGAGCGCGAGTTTATGGCTACACCTTC
CDR3aa: CAWSVIVRGARVYGYTF

v_gene: TRBV6-5
abundance: NA
d_gene: NA
j_gene: TRBJ2-7
len: 14
CDR3nt: TGTGCCAGCAGTTACTCGGAGGGGGCCCACGAGCAGTACTTC
CDR3aa: CASSYSEGAHEQYF

v_gene: TRBV3-1/TRBV3-2
abundance: once
d_gene: NA
j_gene: TRBJ1-1
len: 12
CDR3nt: TGTGCCAGCAGCCAGGGGCCCACTGAAGCTTTCTTT
CDR3aa: CASSQGPTEAFF

v_gene: TRBV7-3
abundance: NA
d_gene: TRBD1
j_gene: TRBJ2-3
len: 14
CDR3nt: TGTGCCAGCAGCATCGGACAGGGGAAGGGTACGCAGTATTTT
CDR3aa: CASSIGQGKGTQYF

v_gene: TRBV14
abundance: NA
d_gene: TRBD1
j_gene: TRBJ1-2
len: 17
CDR3nt: TGTGCCAGCAGCCAGCCGGGACAGGGGGCAGAGGGCTATGGCTACACCTTC
CDR3aa: CASSQPGQGAEGYGYTF

v_gene: TRBV15
abundance: NA
d_gene: NA
j_gene: TRBJ2-2
len: 15
CDR3nt: TGTGCCACCAGCAGGGACAACCAGGGCCCCGGGGAGCTGTTTTTT
CDR3aa: CATSRDNQGPGELFF

v_gene: TRBV10-3
abundance: NA
d_gene: NA
j_gene: TRBJ2-3
len: 15
CDR3nt: TGTGCCATCAGTGAGCAGGGCGGGGGCACAGATACGCAGTATTTT
CDR3aa: CAISEQGGGTDTQYF

v_gene: TRBV10-3
abundance: few
d_gene: NA
j_gene: TRBJ1-3
len: 15
CDR3nt: TGTGCCATCAGTGAGTTACAGGTCTCTGGAAACACCATATATTTT
CDR3aa: CAISELQVSGNTIYF

v_gene: TRBV5-4
abundance: NA
d_gene: TRBD1
j_gene: TRBJ1-1
len: 15
CDR3nt: TGTGCCAGCAGCTTGAGTAACAGGGGGCGCTCTGAAGCTTTCTTT
CDR3aa: CASSLSNRGRSEAFF

v_gene: TRBV28
abundance: once
d_gene: NA
j_gene: TRBJ2-7
len: 13
CDR3nt: TGTGCCAGCAGGAAACAGGCCCGTTACGAGCAGTACTTC
CDR3aa: CASRKQARYEQYF

v_gene: TRBV9
abundance: NA
d_gene: NA
j_gene: TRBJ2-3
len: 15
CDR3nt: TGTGCCAGCAGCGAAACCGGGACTGACGCGGATACGCAGTATTTT
CDR3aa: CASSETGTDADTQYF

v_gene: TRBV28
abundance: once
d_gene: TRBD1
j_gene: TRBJ1-5
len: 17
CDR3nt: TGTGCCAGCAGACGTGGGACAGGGCTGTTCGGCAATCAGCCCCAGCATTTT
CDR3aa: CASRRGTGLFGNQPQHF

v_gene: TRBV6-1
abundance: NA
d_gene: NA
j_gene: TRBJ2-2
len: 16
CDR3nt: TGTGCCAGCAGTGCAGACCGTCCGGGGTGGACCGGGGAGCTGTTTTTT
CDR3aa: CASSADRPGWTGELFF

v_gene: TRBV5-6
abundance: NA
d_gene: TRBD1
j_gene: TRBJ1-5
len: 15
CDR3nt: TGTGCCAGCAGCTCCTTTGACAGGGACGGTCAGCCCCAGCATTTT
CDR3aa: CASSSFDRDGQPQHF

v_gene: TRBV27
abundance: NA
d_gene: TRBD1
j_gene: TRBJ2-2
len: 14
CDR3nt: TGTGCCGGCAGTTTCGGACAGGGAACCGGGGAGCTGTTTTTT
CDR3aa: CAGSFGQGTGELFF

v_gene: TRBV27
abundance: NA
d_gene: NA
j_gene: TRBJ2-1
len: 14
CDR3nt: TGTGCCAGCAGTTTCGCCAGCTCCTACAATGAGCAGTTCTTC
CDR3aa: CASSFASSYNEQFF

v_gene: TRBV5-1
abundance: NA
d_gene: NA
j_gene: TRBJ2-7
len: 14
CDR3nt: TGCGCCAGCTTCCGTAGGGAGTCCTGTATCGAGCAGTACTTC
CDR3aa: CASFRRESCIEQYF

v_gene: TRBV5-1
abundance: NA
d_gene: TRBD1
j_gene: TRBJ1-6
len: 15
CDR3nt: TGCGCCAGCAGCTTCGGAGGGGGCACCAATTCACCCCTCCACTTT
CDR3aa: CASSFGGGTNSPLHF

v_gene: TRBV30
abundance: NA
d_gene: TRBD2
j_gene: TRBJ2-1
len: 16
CDR3nt: TGTGCCTGGACCCCGCCGGGGGGGAGCTCCTACAATGAGCAGTTCTTC
CDR3aa: CAWTPPGGSSYNEQFF

v_gene: TRBV3-1/TRBV3-2
abundance: NA
d_gene: NA
j_gene: TRBJ1-2
len: 12
CDR3nt: TGTGCCAGCAGCCCCCTAAGGGGGAGCTACACCTTC
CDR3aa: CASSPLRGSYTF

v_gene: TRBV4-2
abundance: NA
d_gene: NA
j_gene: TRBJ1-1
len: 14
CDR3nt: TGTGCCAGCAGCCAAGATCCCCCGACAGATGAAGCTTTCTTT
CDR3aa: CASSQDPPTDEAFF

v_gene: TRBV2
abundance: NA
d_gene: TRBD1
j_gene: TRBJ1-5
len: 15
CDR3nt: TGTGCCAGCAGCCAGGACAGGGGGAGCAATCAGCCCCAGCATTTT
CDR3aa: CASSQDRGSNQPQHF

v_gene: TRBV7-9
abundance: NA
d_gene: TRBD1
j_gene: TRBJ1-1
len: 15
CDR3nt: TGTGCCAGCAGCTTTAGGACAGGGACGTTGGCTGAAGCTTTCTTT
CDR3aa: CASSFRTGTLAEAFF

v_gene: TRBV6-5
abundance: NA
d_gene: NA
j_gene: TRBJ2-2
len: 13
CDR3nt: TGTGCCAGCAAAGTCGGGGGCACCGGGGAGCTGTTTTTT
CDR3aa: CASKVGGTGELFF

v_gene: TRBV5-8
abundance: many
d_gene: NA
j_gene: TRBJ1-1
len: 16
CDR3nt: TGTGCCAGCACCCCGCCCGGTCTGCCCCCTGACACTGAAGCTTTCTTT
CDR3aa: CASTPPGLPPDTEAFF

v_gene: TRBV4-1
abundance: NA
d_gene: TRBD2
j_gene: TRBJ2-1
len: 17
CDR3nt: TGCGCCAGCAGCCAAGAGACTAGCCGGAAGCCCTACAATGAGCAGTTCTTC
CDR3aa: CASSQETSRKPYNEQFF

v_gene: TRBV19
abundance: NA
d_gene: TRBD1
j_gene: TRBJ2-5
len: 18
CDR3nt: TGTGCCAGTAGTAAAACGAACCCCCTCCGGGACAGGGTTGAGACCCAGTACTTC
CDR3aa: CASSKTNPLRDRVETQYF

v_gene: TRBV28
abundance: NA
d_gene: TRBD1
j_gene: TRBJ1-5
len: 14
CDR3nt: TGTGCCAGCTTCGGACAGGGGGGCTATCAGCCCCAGCATTTT
CDR3aa: CASFGQGGYQPQHF

v_gene: TRBV18
abundance: NA
d_gene: NA
j_gene: TRBJ1-1
len: 12
CDR3nt: TGTGCCAGCTCACCAGGCGGTTCTGAAGCTTTCTTT
CDR3aa: CASSPGGSEAFF

v_gene: TRBV10-3
abundance: NA
d_gene: TRBD1
j_gene: TRBJ1-2
len: 12
CDR3nt: TGTGCCATCACGGGGCAGGGGGGAAGCTACACCTTC
CDR3aa: CAITGQGGSYTF

v_gene: TRBV7-8
abundance: few
d_gene: NA
j_gene: TRBJ1-3
len: 16
CDR3nt: TGTGCCAGCAGCTTAGGTGTGCAGGTCTCTGGAAACACCATATATTTT
CDR3aa: CASSLGVQVSGNTIYF

v_gene: TRBV19
abundance: NA
d_gene: NA
j_gene: TRBJ1-1
len: 15
CDR3nt: TGTGCCAGTAGTACCGGGGGGCGGGTGAACACTGAAGCTTTCTTT
CDR3aa: CASSTGGRVNTEAFF

v_gene: TRBV7-6
abundance: NA
d_gene: NA
j_gene: TRBJ1-1
len: 16
CDR3nt: TGTGCCAGCAGCTTGACACAGGGTGCGGAAAACACTGAAGCTTTCTTT
CDR3aa: CASSLTQGAENTEAFF

v_gene: TRBV9
abundance: once
d_gene: TRBD2
j_gene: TRBJ2-1
len: 16
CDR3nt: TGTGCCAGCAGCGCTTGGGCGCGGGGGGGCTCGGATGAGCAGTTCTTC
CDR3aa: CASSAWARGGSDEQFF

v_gene: TRBV7-9
abundance: NA
d_gene: TRBD1
j_gene: TRBJ2-7
len: 12
CDR3nt: TGTGCCAGCAGCCGGACAGGGTACGAGCAGTACTTC
CDR3aa: CASSRTGYEQYF

v_gene: TRBV21-1
abundance: NA
d_gene: NA
j_gene: TRBJ2-2
len: 17
CDR3nt: TGTGCCAGCAGCAAAGTCCCACAGGGTCGACACACCGGGGAGCTGTTTTTT
CDR3aa: CASSKVPQGRHTGELFF

v_gene: TRBV30
abundance: NA
d_gene: TRBD1
j_gene: TRBJ1-1
len: 12
CDR3nt: TGTGCCTGGACCCCCGGGACAGATAAAGCTTTCTTT
CDR3aa: CAWTPGTDKAFF

v_gene: TRBV4-3
abundance: NA
d_gene: NA
j_gene: TRBJ1-3
len: 17
CDR3nt: TGCGCCAGCAGCCCCCGGACACAAATCGCCTCTGGAAACACCATATATTTT
CDR3aa: CASSPRTQIASGNTIYF